This record covers a single T cell receptor (beta chain). Compared with germline, one end of the junction differs, possibly owing to a read error. Seattle's cohort entered during active infection and was followed longitudinally. The data are from a study of blood T cell repertoires in COVID-19. Study details: Some COVID-19 samples were acute and others convalescent; all came from the United States, Italy and Spain. In each case, the material was cDNA or gDNA derived from T cells, B-cell-depleted T cells, or PBMCs.

Germline V gene sequence: CDR1 SSHAT, CDR2 FNYEAQ (reference sequence). There are 17 residues in the CDR3. As handled by the study authors: Estimates of nucleated cell counts were drawn from the amplification of reference gene primers. Sequencing used immunoSEQ multiplex PCR; TCRdb keeps in-frame clones, though not all of them. V and J calls and clone size are as listed in that table; D and trimming were resolved from the DNA. The sample holds some 150,000 clones; 80% to 90% are singletons and the top ten take roughly 11%. Sequencing was carried out using peripheral blood. The receptor was derived from a woman between 55 and 75 years old with COVID-19, enrolled during active disease. This chain connects TRBV7-7 to TRBJ2-7; possible D gene TRBD1, 6 bases. CDR3 in DNA: TGTGCTAGCAGCTTAGCCCCTTCACAGGGTCGAGGGGGCGAGCAGTACTTC. As protein: CASSLAPSQGRGGEQYF.